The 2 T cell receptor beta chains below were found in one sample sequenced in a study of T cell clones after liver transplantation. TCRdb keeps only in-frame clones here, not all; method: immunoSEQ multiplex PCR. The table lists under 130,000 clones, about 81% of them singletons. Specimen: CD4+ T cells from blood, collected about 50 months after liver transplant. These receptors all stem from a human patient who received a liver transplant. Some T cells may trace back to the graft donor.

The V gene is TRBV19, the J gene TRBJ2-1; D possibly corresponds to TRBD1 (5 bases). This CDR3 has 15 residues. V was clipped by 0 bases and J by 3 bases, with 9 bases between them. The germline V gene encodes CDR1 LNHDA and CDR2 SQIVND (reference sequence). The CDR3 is CASSIDRQSYNEQFF. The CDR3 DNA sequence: TGTGCCAGTAGTATAGACAGACAGAGCTACAATGAGCAGTTCTTC.

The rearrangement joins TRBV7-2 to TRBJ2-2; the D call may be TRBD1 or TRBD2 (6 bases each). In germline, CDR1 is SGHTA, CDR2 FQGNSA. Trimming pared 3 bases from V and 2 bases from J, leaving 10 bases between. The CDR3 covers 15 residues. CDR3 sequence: CASSLEGGNTGELFF. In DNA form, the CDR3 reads TGTGCCAGCAGCTTGGAGGGGGGCAACACCGGGGAGCTGTTTTTT.